These 16 T cell receptor beta chains were sequenced from one sample in a study of cytomegalovirus exposure and HLA in healthy donors. The PCR made use of 60 Vbeta and 13 Jbeta primers. Clones were read by immunoSEQ multiplex PCR, and TCRdb kept only the in-frame ones, dropping some. The data show about 59,000 clones, with about 83% seen just once and about 1.6% held by the top ten. The sample was PBMCs. The receptors come from a human donor in good health.

This chain connects TRBV4-3 to TRBJ2-2; 11 positions match TRBD2. Germline assignment: CDR1 LGHNA and CDR2 YSLEER. CDR3 length: 17 amino acids. The ends lost 1 base at V and 4 bases at J; junction bases unmatched: 5. The CDR3, as DNA: TGCGCCAGCAGCCAAGGTACTAGCGGGAGATTCACCGGGGAGCTGTTTTTT. Amino acids: CASSQGTSGRFTGELFF.

V is TRBV10-3 and J is TRBJ2-1; 8 positions match TRBD2. This CDR3 has 16 amino acids. V lost 4 bases to trimming and J lost 4 bases; unmatched junction nucleotides: 9. Germline V gene data show CDR1 as ENHRY and CDR2 as SYGVKD. CDR3 loop: CAISAVGGAPYNEQFF. DNA for the CDR3: TGTGCCATCAGTGCTGTCGGGGGGGCTCCTTACAATGAGCAGTTCTTC.

A single count supports this clone. The chain joins TRBV5-6 to TRBJ1-5; D is perhaps TRBD1 (6 bases). CDR3 length equals 14 residues. The V and J ends lost 1 base and 6 bases respectively, with 11 bases between them. Per germline, CDR1 SGHDT and CDR2 YYEEEE. The CDR3 spells CASSLQGPGQPQHF. The CDR3 DNA reads TGTGCCAGCAGCTTGCAGGGGCCGGGTCAGCCCCAGCATTTT.

This clone was detected once. The chain recombines TRBV18 with TRBJ2-3; 14 nucleotides agree with TRBD2. With V trimmed by 2 bases and J by 4 bases, 14 bases remained unmatched. The length of the CDR3 is 20 residues. Germline CDR1 is KGHSH and CDR2 is LQKENI. CDR3 in DNA: TGTGCCAGCTCACCAGTGGGACTAGCGGGAGCTGCGGTAGGGGCAGATACGCAGTATTTT. Its translation: CASSPVGLAGAAVGADTQYF. Looking up the rest from reference TRBV18 and TRBJ2-3 gives the full variable domain: NAGVMQNPRHLVRRRGQEARLRCSPMKGHSHVYWYRQLPEEGLKFMVYLQKENIIDESGMPKERFSAEFPKEGPSILRIQQVVRGDSAAYFCASSPVGLAGAAVGADTQYFGPGTRLTVL.

The rearrangement joins TRBV25-1 to TRBJ1-2, with D maybe TRBD1 (5 bases). V gave up 8 bases and J gave up 4 bases, with 20 bases separating them. This CDR3 contains 15 residues. Germline V CDR1 and CDR2: MGHDK, SYGVNS. CDR3 in amino acids: CASYSGVARAYGYTF. CDR3 in DNA: TGTGCCAGCTACTCTGGGGTTGCCAGGGCCTATGGCTACACCTTC.

This clone was counted a few times. V and J are TRBV7-2 and TRBJ2-2; TRBD2 matches at 10 bases. Germline CDR1 is SGHTA and CDR2 is FQGNSA. The CDR3 is 16 residues long. V was pared by 1 base and J by 8 bases, with 7 bases of the junction left unmatched. CDR3 coding DNA: TGTGCCAGCAGCTTAGGGACTAGCGGATTGTCTGGGGAGCTGTTTTTT. It encodes CASSLGTSGLSGELFF.

This chain uses TRBV30 with TRBJ1-1; possibly TRBD1 for D (5 bases). The germline V gene has CDR1 GTSNPN and CDR2 SVGIG (reference sequence). The CDR3 sequence is 13 residues long. V gave up 5 bases and J gave up 0 bases, with 10 bases separating them. The CDR3 spells CAWGEDMNTEAFF. The CDR3 DNA reads as TGTGCCTGGGGGGAGGACATGAACACTGAAGCTTTCTTT.

As for this clone: One end of the junction is discordant with germline, which a read error may explain. The sample carries other DNA sequences with the same CDR3. V and J are TRBV7-7 and TRBJ2-3; D call uncertain. CDR3 length: 13 amino acids. The germline V gene has CDR1 SSHAT and CDR2 FNYEAQ (reference sequence). CDR3 loop: CASSFSRTDTQYF. The CDR3 DNA reads as TGTGCTAGCAGCTTCAGTCGCACAGATACGCAGTATTTT.

V gene TRBV7-9 combines with J gene TRBJ2-4, with D hard to call. The CDR3 covers 14 residues. In germline, CDR1 is SEHNR, CDR2 FQNEAQ (reference sequence). V was cut by 1 base and J by 4 bases, with 8 bases left in between. The CDR3 DNA follows: TGTGCCAGCAGCTTAGGAAGCATAAAAAACATTCAGTACTTC. This sequence encodes CASSLGSIKNIQYF.

The chain is built from TRBV4-2 and TRBJ2-7; 10 bases line up with TRBD2. Looked up from germline, CDR1 is LGHNA and CDR2 is YNFKEQ. J was trimmed by 3 bases and V by 1 base; bases with no gene match: 0. The length of the CDR3 is 14 residues. CDR3 protein: CASSQASGGYEQYF. CDR3 nucleotides: TGTGCCAGCAGCCAAGCTAGCGGGGGCTACGAGCAGTACTTC.

The count of this clone is one. V usage is TRBV4-3 and J usage is TRBJ2-3; tentatively, D is TRBD1 (5 bases). CDR3 length equals 16 residues. The germline V gene encodes CDR1 LGHNA and CDR2 YSLEER. Trimming took 3 bases from V and 4 from J, leaving 17 bases between them. The CDR3 region has the DNA TGCGCCAGCAGCCAGGATCGGATAACAGGCCCAGATACGCAGTATTTT. Residues: CASSQDRITGPDTQYF.

The chain employs TRBV7-2 and TRBJ1-5; D not certain. The V and J ends lost 1 base and 3 bases respectively, with 10 bases between them. From germline, CDR1 is SGHTA and CDR2 FQGNSA. This CDR3 spans 15 amino acids. The CDR3 sequence is CASSLGGGLNQPQHF. For the CDR3, the DNA is TGTGCCAGCAGCTTAGGGGGAGGGCTCAATCAGCCCCAGCATTTT.

CDR3 residues: CASRSERGGSTDTQYF. Here the CDR3 DNA reads TGTGCAAGTCGCAGCGAGAGGGGGGGGAGCACAGATACGCAGTATTTT. The chain links TRBV12-2 to TRBJ2-3; the D call of TRBD2 is as the table states it, not checked on the DNA. TRBV12-2 is a known pseudogene. This CDR3 region has 16 residues.

The rearrangement uses TRBV15 and TRBJ1-2, with TRBD1 matching 9 bases. Germline CDR1 is LNHNV and CDR2 is YYDKDF (reference sequence). The CDR3 is made up of 16 amino acids. Trimming cost V 0 bases and J 3 bases; bases outside gene matches: 5. CDR3 protein: CATSRDRGQGHYGYTF. CDR3 nucleotides: TGTGCCACCAGCAGAGATAGGGGACAGGGCCACTATGGCTACACCTTC. The full variable domain, in which reference TRBV15 and TRBJ1-2 provide the parts outside the CDR3, is DAMVIQNPRYQVTQFGKPVTLSCSQTLNHNVMYWYQQKSSQAPKLLFHYYDKDFNNEADTPDNFQSRRPNTSFCFLDIRSPGLGDTAMYLCATSRDRGQGHYGYTFGSGTRLTVV.

This clone was seen only once. V gene TRBV2 combines with J gene TRBJ2-3; 8 positions match TRBD2. Germline V CDR1 and CDR2: SNHLY, FYNNEI. V lost 6 bases, J lost 5 bases, and 4 bases stayed unmatched. The CDR3 loop spans 13 amino acids. For the CDR3, the DNA is TGTGCCAGCAGATGGCTAGCGGGAGATACGCAGTATTTT. It is translated as CASRWLAGDTQYF.

V is TRBV7-9 and J is TRBJ2-3; 12 nucleotides align to TRBD2. V shed 11 bases and J 4 bases; nucleotides not matched to a gene: 7. Germline CDR1 SEHNR, CDR2 FQNEAQ (reference sequence). This CDR3 contains 14 residues. The CDR3, as DNA: TGTGCCTTCTCGACTAGCGGGAGCCCAGATACGCAGTATTTT. It specifies CAFSTSGSPDTQYF.